The rows below give T cell receptor beta chains drawn from one sample of a study of T-cell memory formation after mild COVID-19. MiXCR, applied by TCRdb to the 5' RACE reads, yields one record per CDR3 protein. The repertoire has roughly 130,000 distinct CDR3 sequences, less than 6.5% of them found once; the top ten carry around 2%. Source material: PBMCs or a T cell subset sorted from them (not recorded which). Receptor source: an adult woman who had mild COVID-19 (a few samples of this study predate the infection). Cell type and time point are not known. The CDR3 runs from the conserved cysteine through the conserved F or W. D genes are given only for firm matches. The listing skips clone size in some rows; elsewhere it reads once, few, many or a size class.

cdr3_nt: TGTGCCAGCAGCCCGGGAGGGAGGTTTTCAGATACGCAGTATTTT
cdr3_aa: CASSPGGRFSDTQYF
d_call: TRBD2
clone_size: -
v_call: TRBV12-3/TRBV12-4
j_call: TRBJ2-3

cdr3_nt: TGCAGTGCTAAATATGTAGGCAGGGTCGGTACTGAAGCTTTCTTT
cdr3_aa: CSAKYVGRVGTEAFF
d_call: -
clone_size: many
v_call: TRBV20-1
j_call: TRBJ1-1

cdr3_nt: TGTGCCAGCAGCCCGGGGCGGCCCCAGGCGGGCACTGAAGCTTTCTTT
cdr3_aa: CASSPGRPQAGTEAFF
d_call: -
clone_size: few
v_call: TRBV5-6
j_call: TRBJ1-1

cdr3_nt: TGCGCCAGCAGCCAAAACAGGGGAAGAGGAGAGACCCAGTACTTC
cdr3_aa: CASSQNRGRGETQYF
d_call: TRBD1
clone_size: -
v_call: TRBV4-3
j_call: TRBJ2-5

cdr3_nt: TGTGCCAGCAGCTTAGAGGCAGGTGGATCCTATGGCTACACCTTC
cdr3_aa: CASSLEAGGSYGYTF
d_call: -
clone_size: many
v_call: TRBV7-9
j_call: TRBJ1-2

cdr3_nt: TGCGCCAGCAGCCAAGGAAATAGCGGGAGGGCCGGCAATGAGCAGTTCTTC
cdr3_aa: CASSQGNSGRAGNEQFF
d_call: TRBD2
clone_size: -
v_call: TRBV4-3
j_call: TRBJ2-1

cdr3_nt: TGCAGCGTTGAAGGGGGTGCAAGCGGCTATGGCTACACCTTC
cdr3_aa: CSVEGGASGYGYTF
d_call: -
clone_size: few
v_call: TRBV29-1
j_call: TRBJ1-2

cdr3_nt: TGTGCCAGCTCACAGGGCGAAGAGACCCAGTACTTC
cdr3_aa: CASSQGEETQYF
d_call: -
clone_size: -
v_call: TRBV18
j_call: TRBJ2-5

cdr3_nt: TGTGCCAGCAGCGTACAGCCAGGGAATAATGATGAGCAGTTCTTC
cdr3_aa: CASSVQPGNNDEQFF
d_call: -
clone_size: many
v_call: TRBV9
j_call: TRBJ2-1

cdr3_nt: TGCAGTGCTATACCTAGTTCTGGGGACGAGCAGTACTTC
cdr3_aa: CSAIPSSGDEQYF
d_call: -
clone_size: many
v_call: TRBV20-1
j_call: TRBJ2-7

cdr3_nt: TGTGCCAGCGCAGCAGCAGATACGCAGTATTTT
cdr3_aa: CASAAADTQYF
d_call: -
clone_size: many
v_call: TRBV7-2
j_call: TRBJ2-3

cdr3_nt: TGTGCCAGCAGACCGACAGGGTCGAACGAGCAGTACTTC
cdr3_aa: CASRPTGSNEQYF
d_call: TRBD1
clone_size: few
v_call: TRBV11-2
j_call: TRBJ2-7

cdr3_nt: TGTGCCAGCAGTGAAGTCAGAGGAGGGGGCACAGATACGCAGTATTTT
cdr3_aa: CASSEVRGGGTDTQYF
d_call: -
clone_size: many
v_call: TRBV25-1
j_call: TRBJ2-3

cdr3_nt: TGTGCCAGCAGCTTAGGTTCCGGAGGTGGAAACACCATATATTTT
cdr3_aa: CASSLGSGGGNTIYF
d_call: -
clone_size: -
v_call: TRBV7-9
j_call: TRBJ1-3

cdr3_nt: TGTGCCAGCAGCTTGACTAGCGTGGGATACGAGCAGTACTTC
cdr3_aa: CASSLTSVGYEQYF
d_call: TRBD2
clone_size: many
v_call: TRBV7-2
j_call: TRBJ2-7

cdr3_nt: TGTGCCAGCAGCCCCCAAGAGCCGGGACTAGTCGGGGAGCAGTTCTTC
cdr3_aa: CASSPQEPGLVGEQFF
d_call: TRBD2
clone_size: many
v_call: TRBV9
j_call: TRBJ2-1

cdr3_nt: TGTGCCAGCAGTTGGGGGGACAGGGACACAGATACGCAGTATTTT
cdr3_aa: CASSWGDRDTDTQYF
d_call: TRBD1
clone_size: many
v_call: TRBV12-3/TRBV12-4
j_call: TRBJ2-3

cdr3_nt: TGCGCCAGCTGGAGCCACCGCGGACAGGGGCAAGAGACCCAGTACTTC
cdr3_aa: CASWSHRGQGQETQYF
d_call: TRBD1
clone_size: many
v_call: TRBV5-1
j_call: TRBJ2-5

cdr3_nt: TGCGCCAGCAGCTACATTGCCGGACTGGAATACAATGAGCAGTTCTTC
cdr3_aa: CASSYIAGLEYNEQFF
d_call: -
clone_size: many
v_call: TRBV5-1
j_call: TRBJ2-1

cdr3_nt: TGTGCCAGCAGCTTGGTGGCGGACACAGATACGCAGTATTTT
cdr3_aa: CASSLVADTDTQYF
d_call: -
clone_size: many
v_call: TRBV5-4
j_call: TRBJ2-3

cdr3_nt: TGCGCCAGCAGCTCATCCGGGGGGGGCGCGGGTGAGCAGTTCTTC
cdr3_aa: CASSSSGGGAGEQFF
d_call: TRBD2
clone_size: -
v_call: TRBV5-1
j_call: TRBJ2-1

cdr3_nt: TGTGCCAGCAGCGTTGATAGCGGGATGGGGAAAGAGACCCAGTACTTC
cdr3_aa: CASSVDSGMGKETQYF
d_call: TRBD2
clone_size: many
v_call: TRBV9
j_call: TRBJ2-5

cdr3_nt: TGTGCCAGCAGCTTACTGCGACTAGCGGGAGGCAGCACAGATACGCAGTATTTT
cdr3_aa: CASSLLRLAGGSTDTQYF
d_call: TRBD2
clone_size: few
v_call: TRBV7-2
j_call: TRBJ2-3

cdr3_nt: TGTGCCACCAGTGACATAGCGGAGAGAGGTGGGCAGTTCTTC
cdr3_aa: CATSDIAERGGQFF
d_call: -
clone_size: many
v_call: TRBV24-1
j_call: TRBJ2-1

cdr3_nt: TGTGCCAGCAACCCGGGAAGGAGGGACACTGAAGCTTTCTTT
cdr3_aa: CASNPGRRDTEAFF
d_call: -
clone_size: -
v_call: TRBV5-6
j_call: TRBJ1-1

cdr3_nt: TGTGCCATCAGTGAGACAGTGAACACTGAAGCTTTCTTT
cdr3_aa: CAISETVNTEAFF
d_call: -
clone_size: many
v_call: TRBV10-3
j_call: TRBJ1-1

cdr3_nt: TGTGCCAGCAGCCAAGCCGGGGCCTATAGCTCCTACAATGAGCAGTTCTTC
cdr3_aa: CASSQAGAYSSYNEQFF
d_call: -
clone_size: many
v_call: TRBV4-2
j_call: TRBJ2-1

cdr3_nt: TGCAGTGTAGGGACGGCCGTTCCCACCTTC
cdr3_aa: CSVGTAVPTF
d_call: -
clone_size: -
v_call: TRBV20-1
j_call: TRBJ1-2

cdr3_nt: TGCGCCAGCAGCTTGAAACTACCCGGGGAGCTGTTTTTT
cdr3_aa: CASSLKLPGELFF
d_call: -
clone_size: -
v_call: TRBV5-1
j_call: TRBJ2-2

cdr3_nt: TGCGCCAGCAGTACAGGGAACTCTGGGGCCAACGTCCTGACTTTC
cdr3_aa: CASSTGNSGANVLTF
d_call: -
clone_size: few
v_call: TRBV5-1
j_call: TRBJ2-6

cdr3_nt: TGTGCCAGCAGTAATAGGGGGCTCGGTCAGCCCCAGCATTTT
cdr3_aa: CASSNRGLGQPQHF
d_call: TRBD1
clone_size: few
v_call: TRBV12-3/TRBV12-4
j_call: TRBJ1-5

cdr3_nt: TGTGCCAGCTCACCACCAGAAGGACAGACGAACACTGAAGCTTTCTTT
cdr3_aa: CASSPPEGQTNTEAFF
d_call: -
clone_size: -
v_call: TRBV18
j_call: TRBJ1-1

cdr3_nt: TGTGCCAGCAGCCCCAGACAGGGGAAGGAGGAGACCCAGTACTTC
cdr3_aa: CASSPRQGKEETQYF
d_call: TRBD1
clone_size: many
v_call: TRBV7-8
j_call: TRBJ2-5

cdr3_nt: TGTGCCAGCAGCCGTCATCGGGAGACCACCTTTAAGCCCCAGCATTTT
cdr3_aa: CASSRHRETTFKPQHF
d_call: -
clone_size: few
v_call: TRBV14
j_call: TRBJ1-5

cdr3_nt: TGCAGCGTTGGGAACAGGGGATGGAACACTGAAGCTTTCTTT
cdr3_aa: CSVGNRGWNTEAFF
d_call: TRBD1
clone_size: -
v_call: TRBV29-1
j_call: TRBJ1-1

cdr3_nt: TGCAGTGCCAGTTCTAGCGGGAAACGATATAGGTACTTC
cdr3_aa: CSASSSGKRYRYF
d_call: TRBD2
clone_size: many
v_call: TRBV20-1
j_call: TRBJ2-7

cdr3_nt: TGCAGCGTTGTATGGGGGGGCGAGACCCAGTACTTC
cdr3_aa: CSVVWGGETQYF
d_call: -
clone_size: -
v_call: TRBV29-1
j_call: TRBJ2-5

cdr3_nt: TGTGCCAGCTCACCAAACAGGGCCGAGCAGTACTTC
cdr3_aa: CASSPNRAEQYF
d_call: -
clone_size: -
v_call: TRBV18
j_call: TRBJ2-7

cdr3_nt: TGTGCCAGTACCATCAGGGGCCGTGAAGCTTTCTTT
cdr3_aa: CASTIRGREAFF
d_call: -
clone_size: few
v_call: TRBV19
j_call: TRBJ1-1

cdr3_nt: TGTGCCAGCAGTTTTCGCAGGGAAAGAACTGAAGCTTTCTTT
cdr3_aa: CASSFRRERTEAFF
d_call: -
clone_size: few
v_call: TRBV12-3/TRBV12-4
j_call: TRBJ1-1

cdr3_nt: TGCGCCAGCTCAACATGGGGGGATAGCAATCAGCCCCAGCATTTT
cdr3_aa: CASSTWGDSNQPQHF
d_call: -
clone_size: few
v_call: TRBV5-1
j_call: TRBJ1-5

cdr3_nt: TGCGCCAGCAGCTTGGATGGTAGACGCCAAAACATTCAGTACTTC
cdr3_aa: CASSLDGRRQNIQYF
d_call: -
clone_size: many
v_call: TRBV5-1
j_call: TRBJ2-4

cdr3_nt: TGTGCCAGCAGAAGGGAAAGGTCCGGGGAGCTGTTTTTT
cdr3_aa: CASRRERSGELFF
d_call: -
clone_size: -
v_call: TRBV2
j_call: TRBJ2-2

cdr3_nt: TGTGCCAGCAACCTCTTGACCGGGACTAGCGGGACAGATACGCAGTATTTT
cdr3_aa: CASNLLTGTSGTDTQYF
d_call: TRBD2
clone_size: few
v_call: TRBV12-3/TRBV12-4
j_call: TRBJ2-3

cdr3_nt: TGTGCCAGCAGCCAAGTCCGGGAGACCCAGTACTTC
cdr3_aa: CASSQVRETQYF
d_call: -
clone_size: -
v_call: TRBV3-1
j_call: TRBJ2-5

cdr3_nt: TGTGCCAGCAGCCCCCAGGGGCGGGAGACCCAGTACTTC
cdr3_aa: CASSPQGRETQYF
d_call: -
clone_size: many
v_call: TRBV7-2
j_call: TRBJ2-5

cdr3_nt: TGTGCCAGCAGCTCGACAGGGAAAGCCGCTCCCAACTATGGCTACACCTTC
cdr3_aa: CASSSTGKAAPNYGYTF
d_call: TRBD1
clone_size: few
v_call: TRBV7-9
j_call: TRBJ1-2